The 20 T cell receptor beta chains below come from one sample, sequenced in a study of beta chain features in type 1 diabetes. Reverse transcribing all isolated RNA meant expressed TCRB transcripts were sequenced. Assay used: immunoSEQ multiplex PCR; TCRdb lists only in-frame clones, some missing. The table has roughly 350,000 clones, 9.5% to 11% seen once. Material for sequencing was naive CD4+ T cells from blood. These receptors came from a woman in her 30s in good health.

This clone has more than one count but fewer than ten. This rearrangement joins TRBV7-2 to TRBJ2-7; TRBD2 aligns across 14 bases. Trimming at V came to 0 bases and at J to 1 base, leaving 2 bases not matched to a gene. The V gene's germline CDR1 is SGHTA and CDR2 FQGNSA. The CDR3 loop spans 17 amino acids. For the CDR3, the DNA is TGTGCCAGCAGCTTAGCCGGGACTAGCGGGAGTTCCTACGAGCAGTACTTC. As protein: CASSLAGTSGSSYEQYF.

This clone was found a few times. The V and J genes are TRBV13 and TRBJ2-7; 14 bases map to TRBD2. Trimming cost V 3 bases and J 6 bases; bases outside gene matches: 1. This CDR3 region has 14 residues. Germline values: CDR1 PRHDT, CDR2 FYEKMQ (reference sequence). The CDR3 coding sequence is TGTGCCAGCAGCTTGGGACTAGCGGGAGCCGAGCAGTACTTC. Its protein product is CASSLGLAGAEQYF.

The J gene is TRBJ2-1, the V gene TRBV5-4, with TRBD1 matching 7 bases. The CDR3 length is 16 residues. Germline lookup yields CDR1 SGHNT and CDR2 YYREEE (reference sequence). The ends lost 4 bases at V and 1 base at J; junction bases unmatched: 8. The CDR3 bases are TGTGCCAGCAGCAGGGGACAGCAATATTCCTACAATGAGCAGTTCTTC. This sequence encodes CASSRGQQYSYNEQFF.

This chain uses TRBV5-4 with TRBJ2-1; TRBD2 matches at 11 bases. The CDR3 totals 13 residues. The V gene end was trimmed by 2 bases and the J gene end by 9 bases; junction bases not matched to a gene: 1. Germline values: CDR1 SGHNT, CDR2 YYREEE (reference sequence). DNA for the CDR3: TGTGCCAGCAGCTTCCTAGCGGGAGGTGAGCAGTTCTTC. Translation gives CASSFLAGGEQFF. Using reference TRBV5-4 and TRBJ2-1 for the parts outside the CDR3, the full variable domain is ETGVTQSPTHLIKTRGQQVTLRCSSQSGHNTVSWYQQALGQGPQFIFQYYREEENGRGNFPPRFSGLQFPNYSSELNVNALELDDSALYLCASSFLAGGEQFFGPGTRLTVL.

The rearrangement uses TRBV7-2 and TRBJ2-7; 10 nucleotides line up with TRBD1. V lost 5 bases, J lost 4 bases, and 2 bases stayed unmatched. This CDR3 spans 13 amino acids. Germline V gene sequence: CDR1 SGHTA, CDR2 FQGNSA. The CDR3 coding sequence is TGTGCCAGCAGCCGACAGGGGGCGTACGAGCAGTACTTC. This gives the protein CASSRQGAYEQYF.

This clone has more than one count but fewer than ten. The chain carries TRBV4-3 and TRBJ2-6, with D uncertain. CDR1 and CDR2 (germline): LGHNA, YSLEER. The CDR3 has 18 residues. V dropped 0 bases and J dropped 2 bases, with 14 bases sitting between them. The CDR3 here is CASSQEVVPNPGANVLTF. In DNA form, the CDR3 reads TGCGCCAGCAGCCAAGAGGTAGTCCCCAACCCTGGGGCCAACGTCCTGACTTTC.

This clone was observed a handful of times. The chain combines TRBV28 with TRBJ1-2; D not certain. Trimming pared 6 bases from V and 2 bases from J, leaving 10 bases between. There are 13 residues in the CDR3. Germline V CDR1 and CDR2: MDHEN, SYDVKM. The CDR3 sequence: CASRIEENYGYTF. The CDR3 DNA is TGTGCCAGCAGAATAGAGGAAAACTATGGCTACACCTTC.

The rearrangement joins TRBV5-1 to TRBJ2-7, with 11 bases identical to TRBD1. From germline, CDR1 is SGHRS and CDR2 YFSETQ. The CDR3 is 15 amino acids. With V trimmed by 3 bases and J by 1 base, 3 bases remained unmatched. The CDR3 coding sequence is TGCGCCAGCAGCTCCGGGACAGGGGGTTCCTACGAGCAGTACTTC. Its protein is CASSSGTGGSYEQYF.

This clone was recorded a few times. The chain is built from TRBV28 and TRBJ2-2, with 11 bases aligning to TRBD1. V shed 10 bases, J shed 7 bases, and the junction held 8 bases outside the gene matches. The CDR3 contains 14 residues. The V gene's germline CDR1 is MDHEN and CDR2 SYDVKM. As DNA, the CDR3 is TGTGCCACACTAGGGGACAGGGGGATCGGGGAGCTGTTTTTT. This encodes CATLGDRGIGELFF. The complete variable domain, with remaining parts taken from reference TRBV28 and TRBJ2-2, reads DVKVTQSSRYLVKRTGEKVFLECVQDMDHENMFWYRQDPGLGLRLIYFSYDVKMKEKGDIPEGYSVSREKKERFSLILESASTNQTSMYLCATLGDRGIGELFFGEGSRLTVL.

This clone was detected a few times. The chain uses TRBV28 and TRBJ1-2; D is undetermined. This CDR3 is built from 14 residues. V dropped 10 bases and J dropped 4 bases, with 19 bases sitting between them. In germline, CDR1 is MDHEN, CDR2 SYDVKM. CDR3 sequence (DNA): TGTGCCACTAGCTATAGCCACCAATCCTATGGCTACACCTTC. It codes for CATSYSHQSYGYTF.

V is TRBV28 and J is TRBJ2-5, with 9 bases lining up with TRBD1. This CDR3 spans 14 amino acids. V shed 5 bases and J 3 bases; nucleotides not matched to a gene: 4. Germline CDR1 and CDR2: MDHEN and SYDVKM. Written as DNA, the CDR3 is TGTGCCAGCAGTCGAGGACAGGGGAAAGAGACCCAGTACTTC. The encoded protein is CASSRGQGKETQYF.

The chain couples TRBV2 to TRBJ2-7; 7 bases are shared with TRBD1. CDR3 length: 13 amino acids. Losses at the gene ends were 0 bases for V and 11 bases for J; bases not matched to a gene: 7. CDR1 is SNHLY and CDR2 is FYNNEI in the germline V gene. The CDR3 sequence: CASSEALQGVEYF. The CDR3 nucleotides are TGTGCCAGCAGTGAAGCGCTTCAGGGGGTTGAGTACTTC.

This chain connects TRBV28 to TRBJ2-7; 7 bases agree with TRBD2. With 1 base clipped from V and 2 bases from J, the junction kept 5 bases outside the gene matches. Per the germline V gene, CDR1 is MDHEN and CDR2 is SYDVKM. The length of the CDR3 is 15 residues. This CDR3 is CASSLSSGATYEQYF. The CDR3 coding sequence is TGTGCCAGCAGTTTATCAAGCGGGGCGACCTACGAGCAGTACTTC.

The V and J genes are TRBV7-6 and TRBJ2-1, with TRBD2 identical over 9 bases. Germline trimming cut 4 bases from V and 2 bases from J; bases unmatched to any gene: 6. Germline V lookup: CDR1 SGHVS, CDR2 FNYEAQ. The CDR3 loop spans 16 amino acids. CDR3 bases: TGTGCCAGCAGCTCACCTAGCGGGAAAGCCTACAATGAGCAGTTCTTC. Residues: CASSSPSGKAYNEQFF.

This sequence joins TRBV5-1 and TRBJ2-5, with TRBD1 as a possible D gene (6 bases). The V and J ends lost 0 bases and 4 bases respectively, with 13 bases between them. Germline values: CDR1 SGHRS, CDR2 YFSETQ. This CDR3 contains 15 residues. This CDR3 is CASSLADRRRETQYF. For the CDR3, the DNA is TGCGCCAGCAGCTTGGCCGACAGGCGTCGAGAGACCCAGTACTTC. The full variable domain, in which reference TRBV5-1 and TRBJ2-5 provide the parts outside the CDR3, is KAGVTQTPRYLIKTRGQQVTLSCSPISGHRSVSWYQQTPGQGLQFLFEYFSETQRNKGNFPGRFSGRQFSNSRSEMNVSTLELGDSALYLCASSLADRRRETQYFGPGTRLLVL.

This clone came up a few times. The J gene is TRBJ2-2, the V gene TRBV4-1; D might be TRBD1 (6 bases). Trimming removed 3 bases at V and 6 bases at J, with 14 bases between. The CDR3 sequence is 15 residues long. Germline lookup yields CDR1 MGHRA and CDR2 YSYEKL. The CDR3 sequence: CASSHRTDGSGELFF. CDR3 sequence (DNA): TGCGCCAGCAGCCACCGGACAGACGGGTCCGGGGAGCTGTTTTTT.

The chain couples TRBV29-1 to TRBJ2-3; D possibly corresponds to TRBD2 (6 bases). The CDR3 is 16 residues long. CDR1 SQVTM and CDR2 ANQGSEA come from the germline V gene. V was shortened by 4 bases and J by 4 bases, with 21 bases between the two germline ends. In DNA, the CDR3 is TGCAGCGTTGGGGAGGCGGAGGCCCGACCTCCAGATACGCAGTATTTT. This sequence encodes CSVGEAEARPPDTQYF.

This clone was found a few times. The CDR3 loop reads CASDQREPYEQYF. The CDR3 bases are TGTGCCAGCGATCAAAGGGAGCCGTACGAGCAGTACTTC. The V gene is TRBV28, the J gene TRBJ2-7; perhaps TRBD2 as D (5 bases). In germline, CDR1 is MDHEN, CDR2 SYDVKM. Between the trimmed V and J ends, which lost 8 bases and 4 bases, there was a span of 15 bases. This CDR3 has 13 residues.

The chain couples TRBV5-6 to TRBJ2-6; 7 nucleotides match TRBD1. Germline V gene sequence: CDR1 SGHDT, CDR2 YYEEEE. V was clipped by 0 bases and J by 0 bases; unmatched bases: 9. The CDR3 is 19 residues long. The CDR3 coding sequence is TGTGCCAGCAGCTTGGCTCTAGACAGGGTTTACTCTGGGGCCAACGTCCTGACTTTC. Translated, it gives CASSLALDRVYSGANVLTF. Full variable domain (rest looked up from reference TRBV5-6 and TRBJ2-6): DAGVTQSPTHLIKTRGQQVTLRCSPKSGHDTVSWYQQALGQGPQFIFQYYEEEERQRGNFPDRFSGHQFPNYSSELNVNALLLGDSALYLCASSLALDRVYSGANVLTFGAGSRLTVL.

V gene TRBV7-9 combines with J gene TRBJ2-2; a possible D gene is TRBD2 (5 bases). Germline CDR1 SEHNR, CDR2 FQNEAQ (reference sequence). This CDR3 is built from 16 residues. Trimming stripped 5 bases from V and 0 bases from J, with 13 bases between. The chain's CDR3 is CASSQRAAANTGELFF. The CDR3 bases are TGTGCCAGCAGCCAGAGGGCGGCGGCGAACACCGGGGAGCTGTTTTTT.